The 25 T cell receptor beta chains presented below share a single source sample, sequenced in a study of blood T cell repertoires in COVID-19. This table comes from immunoSEQ multiplex PCR, and its TCRdb copy is limited to in-frame clones, with some not included. The sample lists fewer than 90,000 clones, about 95% occurring once. The sample was peripheral blood. The source of these receptors is a human donor with active COVID-19. The donor label of this sample is uncertain.

This clone was observed a single time. The rearrangement joins TRBV19 to TRBJ2-6; D may be TRBD1 (6 bases). V was pared by 7 bases and J by 0 bases, with 13 bases between. Per the germline V gene, CDR1 is LNHDA and CDR2 is SQIVND (reference sequence). The CDR3 covers 16 residues. CDR3 coding DNA: TGTGCCAGTACGGCAGGGGCCTACTCTGGGGCCAACGTCCTGACTTTC. Translating it yields CASTAGAYSGANVLTF.

The V gene is TRBV5-1, the J gene TRBJ2-3; 9 nucleotides match TRBD2. Trimming at V came to 6 bases and at J to 2 bases, leaving 4 bases not matched to a gene. Germline lookup yields CDR1 SGHRS and CDR2 YFSETQ. CDR3 size: 14 residues. The CDR3 spells CASTTSGDTDTQYF. The CDR3 nucleotides are TGCGCCAGCACGACTAGCGGTGACACAGATACGCAGTATTTT.

The V gene is TRBV27, the J gene TRBJ1-5; D remains unclear. V was clipped by 2 bases and J by 0 bases, with 5 bases between them. The length of the CDR3 is 14 residues. Germline assignment: CDR1 MNHEY and CDR2 SMNVEV (reference sequence). The CDR3 region is CASSLPGSNQPQHF. The CDR3, as DNA: TGTGCCAGCAGTTTACCAGGTAGCAATCAGCCCCAGCATTTT.

This chain links TRBV29-1 with TRBJ2-1; 7 bases map to TRBD2. In germline, CDR1 is SQVTM, CDR2 ANQGSEA. The CDR3 sequence is 11 residues long. Trimming cost V 4 bases and J 12 bases; bases outside gene matches: 6. CDR3 coding DNA: TGCAGCGTTGGGGGCGGGAGTGGGCAGTTCTTC. This gives the protein CSVGGGSGQFF.

The chain has TRBV3-1 (or the pseudogene TRBV3-2) and TRBJ2-1, with 10 bases fitting TRBD2. Germline lookup yields CDR1 LGHDT and CDR2 YNNKEL (reference sequence). With 1 base clipped from V and 0 bases from J, the junction kept 0 bases outside the gene matches. This CDR3 is built from 16 residues. CDR3 sequence reads: CASSQVAGGSYNEQFF. The CDR3 region has the DNA TGTGCCAGCAGCCAAGTAGCGGGAGGCTCCTACAATGAGCAGTTCTTC.

The J gene is TRBJ1-5, the V gene TRBV6-5, with D hard to call. The V end was cut by 0 bases, the J end by 6 bases, with 12 bases between. The CDR3 extends over 15 amino acids. Germline CDR1 MNHEY, CDR2 SVGAGI. CDR3 region: CASSYSKNGIQPQHF. As DNA, the CDR3 is TGTGCCAGCAGTTACTCGAAAAACGGGATTCAGCCCCAGCATTTT.

V is TRBV9 and J is TRBJ2-3; D is possibly TRBD2 (6 bases). The V and J ends lost 2 bases and 6 bases respectively, with 13 bases between them. Germline V gene lookup returns CDR1 SGDLS and CDR2 YYNGEE. This CDR3 comprises 14 residues. The CDR3 protein is CASSVRLGADTQYF. DNA for the CDR3: TGTGCCAGCAGCGTTAGACTAGGAGCTGATACGCAGTATTTT.

The V call is TRBV19, the J call TRBJ2-7; weak D call: TRBD1 (6 bases). Trimming took off 6 bases at V and 2 bases at J, with 14 bases between the two ends. This CDR3 is 14 amino acids long. From germline, CDR1 is LNHDA and CDR2 SQIVND (reference sequence). This chain's CDR3 is CASRCYRDPYEQYF. Here the CDR3 DNA reads TGTGCCAGTAGATGCTACAGGGACCCCTACGAGCAGTACTTC.

The J gene is TRBJ2-7, the V gene TRBV7-2; 11 bases are shared with TRBD2. Looked up from germline, CDR1 is SGHTA and CDR2 is FQGNSA. This CDR3 contains 16 residues. V was clipped by 1 base and J by 3 bases; unmatched bases: 5. This chain's CDR3 is CASSLGYGTSGYEQYF. CDR3 bases: TGTGCCAGCAGCTTAGGGTACGGGACTAGCGGCTACGAGCAGTACTTC.

V gene TRBV5-1 combines with J gene TRBJ2-5; 8 bases are a match to TRBD2. Germline V lookup: CDR1 SGHRS, CDR2 YFSETQ. Trimming took 1 base from V and 2 from J; bases not matched to a gene: 7. The CDR3 is 16 residues long. CDR3 residues: CASSLFGTSRQETQYF. As DNA, the CDR3 is TGCGCCAGCAGCTTGTTTGGGACTAGTCGGCAAGAGACCCAGTACTTC.

The chain combines TRBV29-1 with TRBJ2-5; 7 bases agree with TRBD2. Trimming took 4 bases from V and 4 from J; bases not matched to a gene: 3. Germline V gene data show CDR1 as SQVTM and CDR2 as ANQGSEA. The CDR3 extends over 12 amino acids. The CDR3, as DNA: TGCAGCGTTGTACCGGGGGGAGAGACCCAGTACTTC. The encoded protein is CSVVPGGETQYF.

The rearrangement links TRBV11-2 to TRBJ2-7; D is ambiguous. Per germline, CDR1 SGHAT and CDR2 FQNNGV. V was cut by 5 bases and J by 2 bases, with 4 bases left in between. This CDR3 has 11 residues. CDR3 bases: TGTGCCAGCAGCGGGCCCTACGAGCAGTACTTC. Its protein is CASSGPYEQYF.

The rearrangement uses TRBV5-1 and TRBJ2-5; 12 bases line up with TRBD1. The CDR3 spans 16 residues. CDR1 and CDR2 (germline): SGHRS, YFSETQ. V trimming: 4 bases; J trimming: 1 base; junction bases outside the gene matches: 5. The CDR3 DNA reads as TGCGCCAGCAGCCCGGGGGACAGGGGGCCCCAAGAGACCCAGTACTTC. It translates to CASSPGDRGPQETQYF.

The chain has TRBV19 and TRBJ1-2; no reliable D call. The CDR3 loop spans 12 amino acids. CDR1 and CDR2 from the germline V gene are LNHDA and SQIVND (reference sequence). The V end lost 5 bases, the J end lost 2 bases, and 6 bases lay between the germline ends. The CDR3 loop reads CASSLSNYGYTF. The CDR3 DNA follows: TGTGCCAGTAGTCTATCCAACTATGGCTACACCTTC. The full variable domain, rest sourced from reference TRBV19 and TRBJ1-2, is DGGITQSPKYLFRKEGQNVTLSCEQNLNHDAMYWYRQDPGQGLRLIYYSQIVNDFQKGDIAEGYSVSREKKESFPLTVTSAQKNPTAFYLCASSLSNYGYTFGSGTRLTVV.

V usage is TRBV2 and J usage is TRBJ1-3; D perhaps matches TRBD1 (6 bases). Trimming pared 6 bases from V and 4 bases from J, leaving 16 bases between. The CDR3 is 15 residues long. From germline, CDR1 is SNHLY and CDR2 FYNNEI. The CDR3 protein is CASSVDSLGGNTIYF. The DNA of the CDR3 is TGTGCCAGCAGCGTGGACAGTCTTGGGGGAAACACCATATATTTT.

J is TRBJ2-4 and V is TRBV2, with TRBD2 as a possible D gene (5 bases). The germline V gene has CDR1 SNHLY and CDR2 FYNNEI. This CDR3 has 15 residues. V was pared by 7 bases and J by 1 base, with 14 bases between. The CDR3 coding sequence is TGTGCCAGCACTCGGGATTTATCGGCCAAAAACATTCAGTACTTC. Its translation is CASTRDLSAKNIQYF.

J is TRBJ2-1 and V is TRBV9; the D is unclear. From germline, CDR1 is SGDLS and CDR2 YYNGEE. This CDR3 is 15 amino acids long. The V end lost 1 base, the J end lost 0 bases, and 8 bases lay between the germline ends. The CDR3 DNA reads TGTGCCAGCAGCGTACAGGTTACCTCCTACAATGAGCAGTTCTTC. It codes for CASSVQVTSYNEQFF.

The chain joins TRBV6-1 to TRBJ2-6; 8 positions match TRBD1. The V gene end was trimmed by 4 bases and the J gene end by 0 bases; junction bases not matched to a gene: 2. The CDR3 contains 16 residues. Germline lookup yields CDR1 MNHNS and CDR2 SASEGT. The CDR3 nucleotides are TGTGCCAGCAGTGGAGGACAGGGCTCTGGGGCCAACGTCCTGACTTTC. It encodes CASSGGQGSGANVLTF.

This chain uses TRBV27 with TRBJ1-5, with 9 bases identical to TRBD1. This CDR3 has 18 residues. J was trimmed by 0 bases and V by 5 bases; bases with no gene match: 11. The germline gives CDR1 MNHEY, CDR2 SMNVEV (reference sequence). The CDR3 sequence is CASSLRATGGGSNQPQHF. The CDR3 DNA reads as TGTGCCAGCAGTCTAAGGGCGACAGGGGGAGGTAGCAATCAGCCCCAGCATTTT.

The CDR3 bases are TGCGCCAGCAGCCAAGAGGGGGGGTTAGTCTACGAGCAGTACTTC. It codes for CASSQEGGLVYEQYF. The chain recombines TRBV4-1 with TRBJ2-7; 7 bases agree with TRBD2. Germline lookup yields CDR1 MGHRA and CDR2 YSYEKL. The CDR3 spans 15 residues. V was pared by 0 bases and J by 3 bases, with 5 bases of the junction left unmatched.

The chain carries TRBV6-5 and TRBJ2-3, with TRBD2 as a possible D gene (6 bases). The CDR3 contains 15 residues. CDR1 MNHEY and CDR2 SVGAGI come from the germline V gene. V lost 0 bases and J lost 5, with 12 bases in between. CDR3 amino acids: CASSYSGTGGDTQYF. The CDR3 DNA is TGTGCCAGCAGTTACTCTGGGACCGGGGGAGATACGCAGTATTTT.

DNA of the CDR3: TGTGCCAGCAGTTTGTTGCAGGGGGTACCCGAGCAGTACTTC. This encodes CASSLLQGVPEQYF. The V gene is TRBV27, the J gene TRBJ2-7; 7 nucleotides match TRBD1. Germline lookup yields CDR1 MNHEY and CDR2 SMNVEV (reference sequence). Losses at the gene ends were 3 bases for V and 6 bases for J; bases not matched to a gene: 8. The CDR3 contains 14 residues.

This chain connects TRBV7-2 to TRBJ2-4, with 7 bases matching TRBD1. The germline V gene has CDR1 SGHTA and CDR2 FQGNSA. The CDR3 length is 15 residues. Unmatched junction bases numbered 15, after V lost 7 bases and J lost 9 bases. The CDR3 DNA is TGTGCCAGCATCCAGGCTGGTCAGGGGGTGTCCATTCAGTACTTC. This sequence encodes CASIQAGQGVSIQYF.

This clone was counted a few times. The gene calls are TRBV18 and TRBJ1-1; a possible D gene is TRBD1 (6 bases). Per the germline V gene, CDR1 is KGHSH and CDR2 is LQKENI. The V and J ends lost 5 bases and 2 bases respectively, with 15 bases between them. The CDR3 runs 15 residues. The CDR3 DNA sequence: TGTGCCAGCTCATCGGAGGGGGGGAGAAACACTGAAGCTTTCTTT. Translation: CASSSEGGRNTEAFF.

The chain is built from TRBV4-1 and TRBJ2-6; TRBD1 agrees at 9 bases. Germline values: CDR1 MGHRA, CDR2 YSYEKL. Losses at the gene ends were 3 bases for V and 4 bases for J; bases not matched to a gene: 13. The CDR3 has 19 residues. Here the CDR3 reads CASSHRRAGTGSGANVLTF. The CDR3 DNA sequence: TGCGCCAGCAGCCACCGAAGGGCTGGGACAGGGAGCGGGGCCAACGTCCTGACTTTC.